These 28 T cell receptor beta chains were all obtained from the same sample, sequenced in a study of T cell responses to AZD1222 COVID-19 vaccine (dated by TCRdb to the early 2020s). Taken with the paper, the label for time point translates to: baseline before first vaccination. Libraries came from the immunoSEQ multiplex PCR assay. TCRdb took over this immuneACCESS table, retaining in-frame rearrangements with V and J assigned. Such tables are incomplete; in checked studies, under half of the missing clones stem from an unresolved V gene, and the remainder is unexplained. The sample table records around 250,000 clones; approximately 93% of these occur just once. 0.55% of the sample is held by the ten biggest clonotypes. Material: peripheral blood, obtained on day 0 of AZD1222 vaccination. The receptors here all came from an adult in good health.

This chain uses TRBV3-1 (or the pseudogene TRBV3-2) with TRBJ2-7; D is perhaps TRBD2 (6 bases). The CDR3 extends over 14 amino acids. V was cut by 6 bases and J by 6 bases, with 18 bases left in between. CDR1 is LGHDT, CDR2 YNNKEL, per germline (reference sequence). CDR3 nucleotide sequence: TGTGCCAGCAGGACTTTCGCGGGGCCGGGCGAGCAGTACTTC. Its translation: CASRTFAGPGEQYF.

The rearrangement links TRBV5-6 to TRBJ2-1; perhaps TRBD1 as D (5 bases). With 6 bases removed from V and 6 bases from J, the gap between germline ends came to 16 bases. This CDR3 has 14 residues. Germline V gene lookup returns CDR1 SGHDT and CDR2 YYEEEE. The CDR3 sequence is CASTPRGNPNEQFF. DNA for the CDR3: TGTGCCAGCACCCCAAGGGGCAACCCCAATGAGCAGTTCTTC.

CDR3 coding DNA: TGCGCCAGTGGACTAAGCTCTCCAGATACGCAGTATTTT. Translated, it gives CASGLSSPDTQYF. The rearrangement joins TRBV5-1 to TRBJ2-3; a possible D gene is TRBD2 (6 bases). The CDR3 extends over 13 amino acids. Germline V lookup: CDR1 SGHRS, CDR2 YFSETQ. The V end was cut by 8 bases, the J end by 4 bases, with 14 bases between.

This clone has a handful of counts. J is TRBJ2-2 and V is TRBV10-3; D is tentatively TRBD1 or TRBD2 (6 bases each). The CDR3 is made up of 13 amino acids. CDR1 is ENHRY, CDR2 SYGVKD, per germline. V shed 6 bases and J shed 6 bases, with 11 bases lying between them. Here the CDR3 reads CAIREGDAGELFF. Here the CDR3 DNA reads TGTGCCATCAGGGAGGGGGATGCCGGGGAGCTGTTTTTT.

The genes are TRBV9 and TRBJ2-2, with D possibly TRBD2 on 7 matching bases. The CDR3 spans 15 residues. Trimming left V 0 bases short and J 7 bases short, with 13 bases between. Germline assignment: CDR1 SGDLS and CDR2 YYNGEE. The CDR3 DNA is TGTGCCAGCAGCGTAGCTGGGGGGGCCCACGGGGAGCTGTTTTTT. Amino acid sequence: CASSVAGGAHGELFF.

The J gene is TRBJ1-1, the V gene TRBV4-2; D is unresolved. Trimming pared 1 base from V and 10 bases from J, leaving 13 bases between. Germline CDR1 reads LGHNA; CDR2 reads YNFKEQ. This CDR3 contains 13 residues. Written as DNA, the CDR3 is TGTGCCAGCAGCCAAGTTAGGGAAAAGGGAGCTTTCTTT. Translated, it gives CASSQVREKGAFF.

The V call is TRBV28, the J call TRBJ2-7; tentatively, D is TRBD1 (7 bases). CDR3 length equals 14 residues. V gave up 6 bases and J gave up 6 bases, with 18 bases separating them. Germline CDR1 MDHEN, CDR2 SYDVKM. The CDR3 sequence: CASSPPYRGGEQYF. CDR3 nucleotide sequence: TGTGCCAGCAGCCCACCTTACAGGGGAGGCGAGCAGTACTTC. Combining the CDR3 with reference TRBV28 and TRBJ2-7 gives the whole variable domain DVKVTQSSRYLVKRTGEKVFLECVQDMDHENMFWYRQDPGLGLRLIYFSYDVKMKEKGDIPEGYSVSREKKERFSLILESASTNQTSMYLCASSPPYRGGEQYFGPGTRLTVT.

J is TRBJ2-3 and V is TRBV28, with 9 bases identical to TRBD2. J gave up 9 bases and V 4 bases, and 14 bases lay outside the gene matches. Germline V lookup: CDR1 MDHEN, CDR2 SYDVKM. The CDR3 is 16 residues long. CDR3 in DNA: TGTGCCAGCAGTTCGCCCGGTAGCGGGGGCCCCAACACGCAGTATTTT. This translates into CASSSPGSGGPNTQYF.

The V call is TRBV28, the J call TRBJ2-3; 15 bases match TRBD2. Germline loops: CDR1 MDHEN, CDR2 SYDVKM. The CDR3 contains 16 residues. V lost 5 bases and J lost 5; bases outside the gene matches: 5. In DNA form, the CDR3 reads TGTGCCAGCAGTCGAGGACTAGCGGGGGGGCAAGATACGCAGTATTTT. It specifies CASSRGLAGGQDTQYF.

CDR3 in DNA: TGTGCCAGCAGGCAGGGGGCGATTAAAGATGATGAGCAGTTCTTC. This encodes CASRQGAIKDDEQFF. V is TRBV6-6 and J is TRBJ2-1; TRBD1 agrees at 8 bases. Germline V gene sequence: CDR1 MNHNY, CDR2 SVGAGI (reference sequence). V lost 6 bases and J lost 8; bases outside the gene matches: 12. This CDR3 has 15 residues.

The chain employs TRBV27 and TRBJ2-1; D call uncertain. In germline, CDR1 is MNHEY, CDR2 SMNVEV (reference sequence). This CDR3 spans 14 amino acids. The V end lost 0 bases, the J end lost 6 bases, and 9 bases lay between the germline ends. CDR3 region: CASSLSFYSNEQFF. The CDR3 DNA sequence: TGTGCCAGCAGTTTATCCTTTTACAGCAATGAGCAGTTCTTC.

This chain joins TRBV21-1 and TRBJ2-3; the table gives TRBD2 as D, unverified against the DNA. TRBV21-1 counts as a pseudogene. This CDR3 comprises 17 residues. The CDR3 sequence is CASSKEVRGRAPDTQYF. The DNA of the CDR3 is TGTGCCAGCAGCAAAGAAGTCCGGGGAAGGGCCCCAGATACGCAGTATTTT.

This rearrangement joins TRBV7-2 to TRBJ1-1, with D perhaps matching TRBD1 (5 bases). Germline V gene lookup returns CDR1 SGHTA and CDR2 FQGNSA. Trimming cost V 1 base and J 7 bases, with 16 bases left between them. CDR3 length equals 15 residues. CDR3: CASSLVGTATDEAFF. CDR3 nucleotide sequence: TGTGCCAGCAGCTTAGTCGGGACCGCAACGGATGAAGCTTTCTTT. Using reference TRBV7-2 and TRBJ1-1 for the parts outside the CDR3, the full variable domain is GAGVSQSPSNKVTEKGKDVELRCDPISGHTALYWYRQSLGQGLEFLIYFQGNSAPDKSGLPSDRFSAERTGGSVSTLTIQRTQQEDSAVYLCASSLVGTATDEAFFGQGTRLTVV.

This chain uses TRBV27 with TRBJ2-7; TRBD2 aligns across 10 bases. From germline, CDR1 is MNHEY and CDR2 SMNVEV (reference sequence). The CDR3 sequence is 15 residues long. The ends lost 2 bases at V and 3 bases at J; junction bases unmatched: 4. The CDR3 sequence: CASSLSSGRFYEQYF. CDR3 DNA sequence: TGTGCCAGCAGTTTAAGTAGCGGGAGGTTCTACGAGCAGTACTTC.

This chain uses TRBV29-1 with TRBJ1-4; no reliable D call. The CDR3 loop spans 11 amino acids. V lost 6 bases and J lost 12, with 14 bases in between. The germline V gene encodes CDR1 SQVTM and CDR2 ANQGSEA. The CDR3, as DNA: TGCAGCGTACTCGCAACCGGGGAACTGTTTTTT. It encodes CSVLATGELFF.

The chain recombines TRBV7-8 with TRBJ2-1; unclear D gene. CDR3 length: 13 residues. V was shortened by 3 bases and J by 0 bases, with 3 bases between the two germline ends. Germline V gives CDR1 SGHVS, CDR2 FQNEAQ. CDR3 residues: CASSFSSYNEQFF. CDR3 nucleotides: TGTGCCAGCAGCTTCAGCTCCTACAATGAGCAGTTCTTC.

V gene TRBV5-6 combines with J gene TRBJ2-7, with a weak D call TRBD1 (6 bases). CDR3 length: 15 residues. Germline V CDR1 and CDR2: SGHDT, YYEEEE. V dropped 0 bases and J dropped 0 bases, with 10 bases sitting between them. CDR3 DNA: TGTGCCAGCAGCTTGGGTCAGGGGCACTCCTACGAGCAGTACTTC. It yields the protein CASSLGQGHSYEQYF.

CDR3 nucleotides: TGTGCCACCAGTGATCCGACAGATGGCTACACCTTC. Its translation is CATSDPTDGYTF. The chain carries TRBV24-1 and TRBJ1-2; a possible D gene is TRBD1 (5 bases). CDR1 and CDR2 from the germline V gene are KGHDR and SFDVKD. V was cut by 3 bases and J by 6 bases, with 7 bases left in between. The CDR3 has 12 residues.

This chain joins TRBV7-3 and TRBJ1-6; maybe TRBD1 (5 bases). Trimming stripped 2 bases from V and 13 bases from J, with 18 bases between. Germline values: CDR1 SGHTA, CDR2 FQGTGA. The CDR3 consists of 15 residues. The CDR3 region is CASSLGGGHQFPLHF. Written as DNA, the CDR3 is TGTGCCAGCAGCTTAGGGGGAGGACACCAGTTTCCCCTCCACTTT.

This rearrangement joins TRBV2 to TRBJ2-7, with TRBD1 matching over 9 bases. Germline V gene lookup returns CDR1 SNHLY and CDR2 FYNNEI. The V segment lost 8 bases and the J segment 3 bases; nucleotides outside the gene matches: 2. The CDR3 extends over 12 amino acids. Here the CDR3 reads CASADRGYEQYF. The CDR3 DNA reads TGTGCCAGCGCGGACAGGGGCTACGAGCAGTACTTC.

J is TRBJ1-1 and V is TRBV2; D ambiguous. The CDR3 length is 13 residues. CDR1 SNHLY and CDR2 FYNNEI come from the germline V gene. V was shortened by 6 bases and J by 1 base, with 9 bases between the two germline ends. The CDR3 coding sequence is TGTGCCAGCAGACTACACCGGAACACTGAAGCTTTCTTT. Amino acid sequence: CASRLHRNTEAFF.

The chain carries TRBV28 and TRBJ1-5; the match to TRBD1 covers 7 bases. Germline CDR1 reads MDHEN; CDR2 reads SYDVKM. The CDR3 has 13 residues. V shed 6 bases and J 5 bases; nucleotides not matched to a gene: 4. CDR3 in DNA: TGTGCCAGCAGGACAGGGTCCTATCAGCCCCAGCATTTT. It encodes CASRTGSYQPQHF.

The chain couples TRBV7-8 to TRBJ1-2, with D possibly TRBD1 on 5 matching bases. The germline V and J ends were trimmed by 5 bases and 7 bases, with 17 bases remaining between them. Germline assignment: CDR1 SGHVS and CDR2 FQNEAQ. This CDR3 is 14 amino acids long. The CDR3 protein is CASSAGTRVAGYTF. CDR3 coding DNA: TGTGCCAGCAGCGCCGGGACTCGGGTGGCTGGCTACACCTTC.

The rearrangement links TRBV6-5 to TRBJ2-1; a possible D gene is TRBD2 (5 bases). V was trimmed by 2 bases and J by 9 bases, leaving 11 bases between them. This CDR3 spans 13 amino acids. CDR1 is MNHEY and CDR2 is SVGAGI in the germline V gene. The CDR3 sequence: CASSYRLGGEQFF. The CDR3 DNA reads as TGTGCCAGCAGTTACAGGCTAGGAGGTGAGCAGTTCTTC.

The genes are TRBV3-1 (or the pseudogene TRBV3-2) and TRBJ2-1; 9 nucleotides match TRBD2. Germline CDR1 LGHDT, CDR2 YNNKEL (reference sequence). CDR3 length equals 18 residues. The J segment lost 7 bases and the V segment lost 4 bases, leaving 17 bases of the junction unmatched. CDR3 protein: CASSLVAARLAGNNEQFF. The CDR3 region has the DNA TGTGCCAGCAGCCTAGTCGCCGCCAGGCTAGCGGGAAATAATGAGCAGTTCTTC.

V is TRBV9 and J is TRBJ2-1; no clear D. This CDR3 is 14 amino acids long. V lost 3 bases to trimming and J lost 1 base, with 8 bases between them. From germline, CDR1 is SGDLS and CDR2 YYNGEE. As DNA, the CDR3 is TGTGCCAGCAGCGCCCACCGTTCCTACAATGAGCAGTTCTTC. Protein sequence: CASSAHRSYNEQFF. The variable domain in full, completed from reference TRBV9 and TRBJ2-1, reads DSGVTQTPKHLITATGQRVTLRCSPRSGDLSVYWYQQSLDQGLQFLIQYYNGEERAKGNILERFSAQQFPDLHSELNLSSLELGDSALYFCASSAHRSYNEQFFGPGTRLTVL.

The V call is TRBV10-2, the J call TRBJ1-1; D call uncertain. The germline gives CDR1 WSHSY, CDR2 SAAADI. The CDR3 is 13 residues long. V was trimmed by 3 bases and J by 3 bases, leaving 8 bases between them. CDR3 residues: CASSDLHHTEAFF. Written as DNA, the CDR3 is TGCGCCAGCAGTGACCTACACCACACTGAAGCTTTCTTT.

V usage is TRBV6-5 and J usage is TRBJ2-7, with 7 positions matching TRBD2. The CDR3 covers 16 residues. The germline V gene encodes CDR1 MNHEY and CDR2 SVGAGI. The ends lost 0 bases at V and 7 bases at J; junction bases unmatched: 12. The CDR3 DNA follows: TGTGCCAGCAGTTACTCGAGCGGGGTATCCCGGGGAGAGCAGTACTTC. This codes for CASSYSSGVSRGEQYF.